These 27 T cell receptor beta chains came from one sample sequenced in a study of PD-1 blockade in classical Hodgkin lymphoma. The time point is: cycle 4 day 1 (C4D1), after 6 weeks of nivolumab. Every single patient, without exception, relapsed after autologous stem cell transplantation, and brentuximab vedotin exposure varied. TCRdb's table, derived via immunoSEQ multiplex PCR, lists solely in-frame clones and lacks some. The table lists 100,000 or so clones, about 92% of them singletons. The sequenced sample was peripheral blood mononuclear cells (PBMCs), obtained before the fourth cycle of nivolumab. These receptors were collected from a human donor with classical Hodgkin lymphoma.

Worth noting for this clone: The same CDR3 also results from other DNA sequences found in this sample. The chain uses TRBV19 and TRBJ2-7, with 7 bases identical to TRBD1. The CDR3 is 14 residues long. Trimming took 3 bases from V and 6 from J; bases not matched to a gene: 8. Germline V gene sequence: CDR1 LNHDA, CDR2 SQIVND (reference sequence). CDR3 coding DNA: TGTGCCAGTAGTATTCGGACAGGTTTGTCCGAGCAGTACTTC. The encoded protein is CASSIRTGLSEQYF.

The chain couples TRBV18 to TRBJ2-5; 8 nucleotides align to TRBD1. The CDR3 has 13 residues. Germline CDR1 and CDR2: KGHSH and LQKENI. The junction had 0 bases not matched to a gene; V was cut back by 2 bases and J by 4 bases. The CDR3 DNA reads TGTGCCAGCTCACCAGACAGGGGAGAGACCCAGTACTTC. Translation gives CASSPDRGETQYF.

The chain employs TRBV16 and TRBJ2-7; TRBD2 might be the D (6 bases). Trimming took 3 bases from V and 6 from J, leaving 12 bases between them. The germline CDR1 and CDR2 sequences are KGHSY and FQNENV. The CDR3 extends over 13 amino acids. CDR3 DNA: TGTGCCAGCAGCCATAATTTCGGGGGCGAGCAGTACTTC. Residues: CASSHNFGGEQYF.

The genes are TRBV7-2 and TRBJ1-3; 10 bases map to TRBD1. Trimming at V came to 6 bases and at J to 1 base, leaving 3 bases not matched to a gene. Germline CDR1 SGHTA, CDR2 FQGNSA. The CDR3 totals 15 residues. The DNA of the CDR3 is TGTGCCAGCAGGTCGGACAGGGGGTCTGGAAACACCATATATTTT. Amino acid sequence: CASRSDRGSGNTIYF.

This chain uses TRBV27 with TRBJ1-2, with no clear D. Germline values: CDR1 MNHEY, CDR2 SMNVEV (reference sequence). Trimming removed 3 bases from V and 3 bases from J, with 8 bases in between. The CDR3 is made up of 13 amino acids. The chain's CDR3 is CASSFAGDYGYTF. The CDR3 DNA sequence: TGTGCCAGCAGTTTCGCAGGAGACTATGGCTACACCTTC.

This chain connects TRBV18 to TRBJ2-1; D gene ambiguous. The germline gives CDR1 KGHSH, CDR2 LQKENI. The CDR3 spans 14 residues. V gave up 5 bases and J gave up 4 bases, with 12 bases separating them. The CDR3 DNA is TGTGCCAGCTCAGCAGTCCCGGGTTACAATGAGCAGTTCTTC. It translates to CASSAVPGYNEQFF.

The J gene is TRBJ2-7, the V gene TRBV20-1, with no clear D. Germline V gene data show CDR1 as DFQATT and CDR2 as SNEGSKA (reference sequence). The CDR3 sequence is 11 residues long. CDR3 in amino acids: CSAARSFEQYF. The DNA for the CDR3 is TGCAGCGCAGCTAGGAGTTTCGAGCAGTACTTC.

In DNA form, the CDR3 reads TGCAGTGCTGACCAGGGCCAGGGGCAGTACTTC. Encoded protein: CSADQGQGQYF. The rearrangement links TRBV20-1 to TRBJ2-7; D is possibly TRBD1 (5 bases). The length of the CDR3 is 11 residues. V was cut by 5 bases and J by 9 bases, with 14 bases left in between. The germline gives CDR1 DFQATT, CDR2 SNEGSKA (reference sequence).

The chain links TRBV6-1 to TRBJ1-2; 7 bases match TRBD1. The length of the CDR3 is 13 residues. The V segment lost 5 bases and the J segment 8 bases; nucleotides outside the gene matches: 8. Germline CDR1 reads MNHNS; CDR2 reads SASEGT. The CDR3 DNA sequence: TGTGCCAGCAGTTTACAGGGGATAAGGGGCTACACCTTC. Amino acid sequence: CASSLQGIRGYTF.

The chain carries TRBV5-4 and TRBJ1-3; no clear D. Trimming shortened V by 0 bases and J by 0 bases, and 7 bases separated the two germline ends. CDR1 and CDR2 from the germline V gene are SGHNT and YYREEE (reference sequence). CDR3 length: 15 residues. The CDR3 DNA reads as TGTGCCAGCAGCTTGGACGGCCTCTCTGGAAACACCATATATTTT. It codes for CASSLDGLSGNTIYF. The full variable domain, its missing parts supplied by reference TRBV5-4 and TRBJ1-3, is ETGVTQSPTHLIKTRGQQVTLRCSSQSGHNTVSWYQQALGQGPQFIFQYYREEENGRGNFPPRFSGLQFPNYSSELNVNALELDDSALYLCASSLDGLSGNTIYFGEGSWLTVV.

A few counts support this clone. V usage is TRBV19 and J usage is TRBJ2-2, with TRBD1 matching 7 bases. The V segment lost 4 bases and the J segment 5 bases; nucleotides outside the gene matches: 13. CDR1 and CDR2 (germline): LNHDA, SQIVND (reference sequence). The CDR3 totals 17 residues. The CDR3 protein is CASSRRSRGQGTGELFF. DNA of the CDR3: TGTGCCAGTAGTAGACGTTCAAGGGGGCAGGGAACCGGGGAGCTGTTTTTT.

The rearrangement links TRBV18 to TRBJ2-7; a possible D gene is TRBD1 (5 bases). The germline V gene encodes CDR1 KGHSH and CDR2 LQKENI. With 5 bases removed from V and 6 bases from J, the gap between germline ends came to 14 bases. The CDR3 contains 13 residues. The CDR3, as DNA: TGTGCCAGCTCATCAGTCAAGGGGTTCGAGCAGTACTTC. Protein product: CASSSVKGFEQYF.

The chain employs TRBV5-4 and TRBJ2-1, with 10 bases identical to TRBD1. The CDR3 is 18 residues long. The V segment lost 5 bases and the J segment 1 base; nucleotides outside the gene matches: 12. Germline V gives CDR1 SGHNT, CDR2 YYREEE (reference sequence). The CDR3 coding sequence is TGTGCCAGCAGTCCCCGGACAGGGGGAGGGTGGTCCTACAATGAGCAGTTCTTC. Its protein product is CASSPRTGGGWSYNEQFF.

The rearrangement joins TRBV5-6 to TRBJ2-5, with D maybe TRBD2 (5 bases). V was shortened by 1 base and J by 4 bases, with 14 bases between the two germline ends. Germline assignment: CDR1 SGHDT and CDR2 YYEEEE. CDR3 size: 15 residues. CDR3: CASSLWRDEGETQYF. In DNA, the CDR3 is TGTGCCAGCAGCTTGTGGCGTGACGAGGGAGAGACCCAGTACTTC.

This clone showed up just once. The chain employs TRBV11-3 and TRBJ2-7; 7 nucleotides align to TRBD1. This CDR3 is built from 13 residues. Germline values: CDR1 SGHNT, CDR2 YENEEA. J was trimmed by 5 bases and V by 0 bases; bases with no gene match: 1. The CDR3 nucleotides are TGTGCCAGCAGCTTAGATACAGGGGACGAGCAGTACTTC. Translation gives CASSLDTGDEQYF.

V gene TRBV19 combines with J gene TRBJ2-7, with 8 bases matching TRBD2. Germline trimming cut 3 bases from V and 7 bases from J; bases unmatched to any gene: 8. Germline loops: CDR1 LNHDA, CDR2 SQIVND (reference sequence). The CDR3 extends over 14 amino acids. CDR3 nucleotides: TGTGCCAGTAGTATTCGGGAGGGAGCAGGTGAGCAGTACTTC. This translates into CASSIREGAGEQYF. The full variable domain, rest sourced from reference TRBV19 and TRBJ2-7, is DGGITQSPKYLFRKEGQNVTLSCEQNLNHDAMYWYRQDPGQGLRLIYYSQIVNDFQKGDIAEGYSVSREKKESFPLTVTSAQKNPTAFYLCASSIREGAGEQYFGPGTRLTVT.

The chain is built from TRBV28 and TRBJ2-3; D is perhaps TRBD1 or TRBD2 (5 bases each). Germline CDR1 MDHEN, CDR2 SYDVKM. CDR3 length: 16 amino acids. V shed 3 bases and J shed 1 base, with 14 bases lying between them. The CDR3 DNA is TGTGCCAGCAGTTTTGTCAGGGACCGAGGCACAGATACGCAGTATTTT. This codes for CASSFVRDRGTDTQYF.

The V and J genes are TRBV7-9 and TRBJ2-1; 8 bases align to TRBD2. This CDR3 region has 17 residues. The ends lost 5 bases at V and 5 bases at J; junction bases unmatched: 14. The germline CDR1 and CDR2 sequences are SEHNR and FQNEAQ (reference sequence). The CDR3 nucleotides read TGTGCCAGCAGCCAACCCGTCAGCGGGAGCCTGAACAATGAGCAGTTCTTC. The encoded protein is CASSQPVSGSLNNEQFF.

This clone was recorded once. The DNA of the CDR3 is TGTGCCAGCAGCCTTCAGGGACAGATTACTAACTATGGCTACACCTTC. It encodes CASSLQGQITNYGYTF. The chain combines TRBV7-2 with TRBJ1-2, with 7 bases aligning to TRBD1. With 5 bases clipped from V and 0 bases from J, the junction kept 9 bases outside the gene matches. CDR1 is SGHTA and CDR2 is FQGNSA in the germline V gene. CDR3 length: 16 amino acids.

The rearrangement joins TRBV4-1 to TRBJ1-4; weak D call: TRBD1 (6 bases). The ends were cut back, 3 bases at V and 7 bases at J, with 9 bases in the middle. The CDR3 has 13 residues. Germline assignment: CDR1 MGHRA and CDR2 YSYEKL. The CDR3 DNA reads as TGCGCCAGCAGCCAGGGGGCGGTTGAAAAACTGTTTTTT. Protein product: CASSQGAVEKLFF.

CDR3 sequence (DNA): TGTGCCAGCAGCTTGGTACAGGGGCGGACGGATGAGCAGTTCTTC. Translating it yields CASSLVQGRTDEQFF. J is TRBJ2-1 and V is TRBV5-4; 7 nucleotides line up with TRBD1. CDR3 size: 15 residues. Germline V gene sequence: CDR1 SGHNT, CDR2 YYREEE (reference sequence). The V segment lost 0 bases and the J segment 8 bases; nucleotides outside the gene matches: 8. Filled out from reference TRBV5-4 and TRBJ2-1, the complete variable domain reads ETGVTQSPTHLIKTRGQQVTLRCSSQSGHNTVSWYQQALGQGPQFIFQYYREEENGRGNFPPRFSGLQFPNYSSELNVNALELDDSALYLCASSLVQGRTDEQFFGPGTRLTVL.

The rearrangement uses TRBV19 and TRBJ2-7; TRBD2 matches 15 bases. The CDR3 runs 15 residues. Germline V CDR1 and CDR2: LNHDA, SQIVND (reference sequence). CDR3: CALGLAGGPRDEQYF. CDR3 in DNA: TGTGCGCTAGGACTAGCGGGAGGGCCGCGGGACGAGCAGTACTTC.

The J gene is TRBJ1-1, the V gene TRBV7-2; D unresolved. Germline CDR1 reads SGHTA; CDR2 reads FQGNSA. This CDR3 is 13 amino acids long. With 2 bases removed from V and 8 bases from J, the gap between germline ends came to 12 bases. CDR3: CASSLNSGKEAFF. For the CDR3, the DNA is TGTGCCAGCAGCTTAAATAGCGGCAAAGAAGCTTTCTTT.

V gene TRBV7-9 combines with J gene TRBJ1-1, with D unclear. V dropped 2 bases and J dropped 1 base, with 14 bases sitting between them. The germline gives CDR1 SEHNR, CDR2 FQNEAQ (reference sequence). The CDR3 is 16 residues long. The CDR3 spells CASSLPLGASNTEAFF. The CDR3 DNA reads TGTGCCAGCAGCTTACCTCTGGGCGCCTCGAACACTGAAGCTTTCTTT.

The chain recombines TRBV19 with TRBJ1-5, with D possibly matching TRBD1 (6 bases). The V and J ends lost 7 bases and 4 bases respectively, with 14 bases between them. Germline assignment: CDR1 LNHDA and CDR2 SQIVND (reference sequence). The CDR3 extends over 14 amino acids. The DNA of the CDR3 is TGTGCCAGTACCCCTAACAGGGTTAATCAGCCCCAGCATTTT. It encodes CASTPNRVNQPQHF. The whole variable domain, remainder taken from reference TRBV19 and TRBJ1-5, is DGGITQSPKYLFRKEGQNVTLSCEQNLNHDAMYWYRQDPGQGLRLIYYSQIVNDFQKGDIAEGYSVSREKKESFPLTVTSAQKNPTAFYLCASTPNRVNQPQHFGDGTRLSIL.

V gene TRBV7-9 combines with J gene TRBJ2-7, with 11 bases that match TRBD1. V shed 4 bases and J 6 bases; nucleotides not matched to a gene: 5. Germline CDR1 and CDR2: SEHNR and FQNEAQ (reference sequence). The CDR3 has 14 residues. CDR3 sequence reads: CASSWGQGVGEQYF. In DNA form, the CDR3 reads TGTGCCAGCAGCTGGGGACAGGGGGTAGGCGAGCAGTACTTC. The full variable domain, in which reference TRBV7-9 and TRBJ2-7 provide the parts outside the CDR3, is DTGVSQNPRHKITKRGQNVTFRCDPISEHNRLYWYRQTLGQGPEFLTYFQNEAQLEKSRLLSDRFSAERPKGSFSTLEIQRTEQGDSAMYLCASSWGQGVGEQYFGPGTRLTVT.

The rearrangement uses TRBV7-7 and TRBJ2-5, with unresolved D. With 6 bases removed from V and 5 bases from J, the gap between germline ends came to 13 bases. The germline V gene has CDR1 SSHAT and CDR2 FNYEAQ (reference sequence). The CDR3 has 13 amino acids. The DNA of the CDR3 is TGTGCCAGCAGTCCCGGACCCGGGGAGACCCAGTACTTC. It translates to CASSPGPGETQYF. Complete variable domain (other parts from reference TRBV7-7 and TRBJ2-5): GAGVSQSPRYKVTKRGQDVTLRCDPISSHATLYWYQQALGQGPEFLTYFNYEAQPDKSGLPSDRFSAERPEGSISTLTIQRTEQRDSAMYRCASSPGPGETQYFGPGTRLLVL.